Included here is one TCR beta chain sequence, with context. Its specificity is not known. Trimming stripped 1 base from V and 0 bases from J, with 13 bases between. The length of the CDR3 is 15 residues. In germline, CDR1 is DFQATT, CDR2 SNEGSKA (reference sequence). This entry is derived from a study of CD8 T cells in ankylosing spondylitis. Regarding the study as a whole: CD8+ cells made up the disease-linked clones, which were relatively rare in peripheral blood. It was reported that disease-linked clones were significantly enriched in matched ankylosing spondylitis synovial fluid. For ankylosing spondylitis blood, a TCR beta motif of roughly 8 highly homologous variants appeared characteristic.

Scientists made TCR beta libraries using quantitative 5'-RACE with molecular barcodes. In TCRdb, the 5' RACE reads were re-called with MiXCR into one record per CDR3 protein. This sample has roughly 700,000 distinct CDR3 sequences, with around 20% found just once. This TCR was recovered from a male donor with ankylosing spondylitis. The rearrangement links TRBV20-1 to TRBJ2-7, with D possibly being TRBD1 (5 bases). The sample comprised blood, either unsorted or a sorted T cell fraction (not recorded which). The CDR3 sequence: CSARGGPGPSYEQYF. The CDR3 DNA is TGCAGTGCTAGAGGTGGTCCAGGGCCCTCCTACGAGCAGTACTTC.